This entry lists 28 T cell receptor beta chains sequenced from one sample in a study of shared clonotypes between healthy human individuals. TCRdb keeps only in-frame clones here, not all; method: immunoSEQ multiplex PCR. The sample lists roughly 2,500,000 clones; approximately 93% were seen once. The specimen sequenced was naive CD4+ T cells from PBMCs. The subset is: CD45RA+ positively selected. All receptors come from a man aged 18 to 35 in good health. Some clones in this sample may be carry-over from other donors' samples.

This clone was seen a single time. CDR3 sequence: CASSLRSAGREQYF. Written as DNA, the CDR3 is TGTGCCAGCAGCTTGAGATCGGCAGGGCGCGAGCAGTACTTC. The chain recombines TRBV5-4 with TRBJ2-7; tentative D call: TRBD1 (5 bases). The CDR3 contains 14 residues. Germline CDR1 is SGHNT and CDR2 is YYREEE (reference sequence). The V end was cut by 1 base, the J end by 6 bases, with 14 bases between.

This chain connects TRBV19 to TRBJ2-2; unclear D gene. The CDR3 has 14 residues. Germline CDR1 is LNHDA and CDR2 is SQIVND (reference sequence). V dropped 3 bases and J dropped 2 bases, with 7 bases sitting between them. CDR3 protein: CASSIRRNTGELFF. The CDR3 nucleotides are TGTGCCAGTAGTATCCGGAGAAACACCGGGGAGCTGTTTTTT.

The V and J genes are TRBV7-9 and TRBJ2-3; 8 bases agree with TRBD1. CDR1 SEHNR and CDR2 FQNEAQ come from the germline V gene (reference sequence). The J segment lost 3 bases and the V segment lost 0 bases, leaving 8 bases of the junction unmatched. CDR3 length equals 17 residues. The CDR3 sequence: CASSLARTGYVTDTQYF. The CDR3 DNA sequence: TGTGCCAGCAGCTTAGCCCGGACAGGGTATGTAACAGATACGCAGTATTTT.

The chain employs TRBV5-8 and TRBJ2-3; tentatively, D is TRBD1 or TRBD2 (6 bases each). Germline values: CDR1 SGHTS, CDR2 YDEGEE. V was clipped by 1 base and J by 5 bases, with 14 bases between them. The CDR3 has 15 amino acids. The CDR3 coding sequence is TGTGCCAGCAGCTTGAGATCGGGGGCTGGAGATACGCAGTATTTT. Its protein product is CASSLRSGAGDTQYF.

The chain employs TRBV18 and TRBJ2-1; D unresolved. The V end was cut by 4 bases, the J end by 10 bases, with 17 bases between. CDR1 is KGHSH, CDR2 LQKENI, per germline. This CDR3 has 14 amino acids. The CDR3 region has the DNA TGTGCCAGCTCACGCGGCCAAGGCGGAGAGGAGCAGTTCTTC. This codes for CASSRGQGGEEQFF.

This sequence joins TRBV10-3 and TRBJ1-1; tentatively, D is TRBD1 (5 bases). V was pared by 3 bases and J by 4 bases, with 12 bases between. Germline CDR1 is ENHRY and CDR2 is SYGVKD. This CDR3 is 14 amino acids long. CDR3 bases: TGTGCCATCAGTGAACTAGGGGTTGGCACTGAAGCTTTCTTT. Translated: CAISELGVGTEAFF.

The chain carries TRBV6-5 and TRBJ2-7; perhaps TRBD2 as D (6 bases). The CDR3 is 14 amino acids. Per the germline V gene, CDR1 is MNHEY and CDR2 is SVGAGI. Trimming left V 5 bases short and J 1 base short, with 12 bases between. The CDR3: CASSKGLQSYEQYF. For the CDR3, the DNA is TGTGCCAGCAGTAAGGGACTTCAATCCTACGAGCAGTACTTC.

The chain links TRBV25-1 to TRBJ1-1, with a weak D call TRBD1 (5 bases). The CDR3 runs 14 residues. Germline V CDR1 and CDR2: MGHDK, SYGVNS. Trimming cost V 3 bases and J 4 bases, with 12 bases left between them. The CDR3 coding sequence is TGTGCCAGCAGTGATCGCACCAGGGCCACTGAAGCTTTCTTT. Protein sequence: CASSDRTRATEAFF.

This rearrangement joins TRBV5-1 to TRBJ2-1, with TRBD2 identical over 9 bases. This CDR3 comprises 15 residues. CDR1 is SGHRS and CDR2 is YFSETQ in the germline V gene. J lost 7 bases, V lost 6 bases, and 11 bases had no gene match. CDR3 DNA sequence: TGCGCCAGCACCCTTGCGGGGGGGGTAAAGAATGAGCAGTTCTTC. Protein sequence: CASTLAGGVKNEQFF.

V gene TRBV2 combines with J gene TRBJ2-6; 7 bases map to TRBD1. The CDR3 totals 19 residues. The germline V gene encodes CDR1 SNHLY and CDR2 FYNNEI. Unmatched junction bases numbered 9, after V lost 1 base and J lost 0 bases. The CDR3 sequence is CASSEDRDRPFSGANVLTF. The CDR3 DNA reads as TGTGCCAGCAGTGAAGATCGGGACAGACCTTTCTCTGGGGCCAACGTCCTGACTTTC.

Note on this clone: In the same sample, other DNA sequences code for this CDR3. This rearrangement joins TRBV6-5 to TRBJ2-7; 11 bases are shared with TRBD2. The CDR3 totals 14 residues. V lost 6 bases, J lost 1 base, and 2 bases stayed unmatched. The germline V gene has CDR1 MNHEY and CDR2 SVGAGI. CDR3 DNA: TGTGCCAGCAGCCGACTAGCGGGGTCCTACGAGCAGTACTTC. Its protein is CASSRLAGSYEQYF.

CDR3 protein: CASSQDSGQGEAFF. The CDR3 bases are TGCGCCAGCAGCCAAGATAGCGGGCAAGGGGAAGCTTTCTTT. The chain carries TRBV4-3 and TRBJ1-1; no firm D call. This CDR3 has 14 residues. Between the trimmed V and J ends, which lost 0 bases and 8 bases, there was a span of 13 bases. Germline lookup yields CDR1 LGHNA and CDR2 YSLEER.

The V call is TRBV10-2, the J call TRBJ2-3; 10 nucleotides match TRBD2. J was trimmed by 2 bases and V by 4 bases; bases with no gene match: 6. Germline loops: CDR1 WSHSY, CDR2 SAAADI. CDR3 length: 16 residues. The CDR3 protein is CASSAGTSVLTDTQYF. CDR3 DNA sequence: TGCGCCAGCAGTGCCGGGACTAGCGTACTCACAGATACGCAGTATTTT.

The V call is TRBV7-9, the J call TRBJ2-1, with D possibly being TRBD1 (5 bases). The germline V and J ends were trimmed by 5 bases and 6 bases, with 8 bases remaining between them. The CDR3 has 12 amino acids. Germline values: CDR1 SEHNR, CDR2 FQNEAQ (reference sequence). The CDR3 region has the DNA TGTGCCAGCAGCCGACAGAGCAATGAGCAGTTCTTC. Encoded protein: CASSRQSNEQFF.

The V call is TRBV7-3, the J call TRBJ2-1; possible D gene TRBD2, 6 bases. V was clipped by 3 bases and J by 5 bases, with 11 bases between them. Per the germline V gene, CDR1 is SGHTA and CDR2 is FQGTGA. This CDR3 has 14 residues. The chain's CDR3 is CASSFLASDNEQFF. CDR3 nucleotide sequence: TGTGCCAGCAGCTTTTTGGCTAGCGACAATGAGCAGTTCTTC. Based on the CDR3 plus reference TRBV7-3 and TRBJ2-1, the full variable domain is GAGVSQTPSNKVTEKGKYVELRCDPISGHTALYWYRQSLGQGPEFLIYFQGTGAADDSGLPNDRFFAVRPEGSVSTLKIQRTERGDSAVYLCASSFLASDNEQFFGPGTRLTVL.

CDR3: CASSVTGGGEKLFF. DNA for the CDR3: TGTGCCAGCAGCGTGACAGGGGGCGGTGAAAAACTGTTTTTT. The chain uses TRBV28 and TRBJ1-4; 10 positions agree with TRBD1. Trimming removed 6 bases from V and 7 bases from J; junction bases left unmatched: 5. Germline values: CDR1 MDHEN, CDR2 SYDVKM. The CDR3 has 14 amino acids.

The V call is TRBV15, the J call TRBJ2-3, with TRBD2 matching 7 bases. J was trimmed by 8 bases and V by 5 bases; bases with no gene match: 10. The CDR3 covers 14 residues. Germline values: CDR1 LNHNV, CDR2 YYDKDF (reference sequence). The CDR3 here is CATSGAREGATQYF. The CDR3, as DNA: TGTGCCACCAGCGGAGCTAGGGAGGGTGCTACGCAGTATTTT.

The chain couples TRBV5-1 to TRBJ1-1; no clear D gene. V was cut by 1 base and J by 6 bases, with 7 bases left in between. This CDR3 is built from 12 residues. The germline CDR1 and CDR2 sequences are SGHRS and YFSETQ. The CDR3 nucleotides read TGCGCCAGCAGCTTGCCGGGTTCTGAAGCTTTCTTT. Residues: CASSLPGSEAFF.

The chain carries TRBV30 and TRBJ2-7, with TRBD1 identical over 9 bases. The CDR3 sequence is 14 residues long. The trim removed 2 bases at V and 4 bases at J, leaving 6 bases unmatched. The germline CDR1 and CDR2 sequences are GTSNPN and SVGIG (reference sequence). CDR3 nucleotide sequence: TGTGCCTGGAGTCCAGACAGGGGGTTTTACGAGCAGTACTTC. This encodes CAWSPDRGFYEQYF.

The V gene is TRBV5-1, the J gene TRBJ2-2; TRBD1 is a possible D gene (7 bases). Trimming stripped 6 bases from V and 3 bases from J, with 15 bases between. Germline assignment: CDR1 SGHRS and CDR2 YFSETQ. There are 15 residues in the CDR3. This chain's CDR3 is CASTRGTGDTGELFF. Here the CDR3 DNA reads TGCGCCAGCACCAGGGGGACTGGGGACACCGGGGAGCTGTTTTTT.

The CDR3: CATQRAAGNEKLFF. Written as DNA, the CDR3 is TGTGCCACCCAAAGGGCGGCCGGGAATGAAAAACTGTTTTTT. This chain connects TRBV15 to TRBJ1-4; D is uncertain. Germline values: CDR1 LNHNV, CDR2 YYDKDF (reference sequence). V was pared by 8 bases and J by 5 bases, with 15 bases between. This CDR3 has 14 amino acids.

This sequence joins TRBV19 and TRBJ2-1, with no clear D. Between the trimmed V and J ends, which lost 3 bases and 7 bases, there was a span of 7 bases. The CDR3 runs to 12 residues. In germline, CDR1 is LNHDA, CDR2 SQIVND (reference sequence). The CDR3 DNA sequence: TGTGCCAGTAGTATCATTGATAATGAGCAGTTCTTC. This translates into CASSIIDNEQFF.

The CDR3 here is CASRKENGNSPLHF. The CDR3 nucleotides read TGTGCCAGCCGAAAAGAAAATGGAAATTCACCCCTCCACTTT. The genes are TRBV6-5 and TRBJ1-6; no clear D gene. Per germline, CDR1 MNHEY and CDR2 SVGAGI. V lost 8 bases, J lost 7 bases, and 15 bases lay in between. The CDR3 sequence is 14 residues long.

V gene TRBV6-4 combines with J gene TRBJ1-1; D gene ambiguous. This CDR3 spans 14 amino acids. The germline CDR1 and CDR2 sequences are MRHNA and SNTAGT. Trimming removed 6 bases at V and 7 bases at J, with 18 bases between. CDR3 residues: CASRAGFSEGEAFF. The DNA for the CDR3 is TGTGCCAGCAGGGCTGGGTTTTCCGAGGGTGAAGCTTTCTTT.

The rearrangement uses TRBV5-6 and TRBJ1-5; TRBD1 matches 7 bases. The length of the CDR3 is 16 residues. Losses at the gene ends were 4 bases for V and 3 bases for J; bases not matched to a gene: 10. The germline gives CDR1 SGHDT, CDR2 YYEEEE. The CDR3 loop reads CASSRGQVLNNQPQHF. The CDR3 region has the DNA TGTGCCAGCAGCCGTGGACAGGTACTAAACAATCAGCCCCAGCATTTT.

The sample holds a few counts of this clone. In the same sample, other DNA sequences code for this CDR3. This sequence joins TRBV10-3 and TRBJ1-1, with 8 bases aligning to TRBD1. This CDR3 is built from 12 residues. Per the germline V gene, CDR1 is ENHRY and CDR2 is SYGVKD. Germline trimming cut 5 bases from V and 7 bases from J; bases unmatched to any gene: 3. This CDR3 reads CAISPGQGEAFF. The CDR3 DNA follows: TGTGCCATCAGTCCCGGACAGGGTGAAGCTTTCTTT.

The chain joins TRBV5-1 to TRBJ1-4; D unresolved. V dropped 0 bases and J dropped 0 bases, with 9 bases sitting between them. This CDR3 has 16 residues. CDR1 and CDR2 from the germline V gene are SGHRS and YFSETQ. The CDR3 here is CASSLARRATNEKLFF. The CDR3 region has the DNA TGCGCCAGCAGCTTGGCCCGACGCGCAACTAATGAAAAACTGTTTTTT.

On this clone itself: Other DNA sequences in this sample translate to the same CDR3. This rearrangement joins TRBV28 to TRBJ2-1, with 7 bases lining up with TRBD2. This CDR3 comprises 16 residues. V dropped 4 bases and J dropped 0; count of bases not matched to a gene: 6. Germline V gene lookup returns CDR1 MDHEN and CDR2 SYDVKM. As DNA, the CDR3 is TGTGCCAGCAGTTCTCCTCTAGCGGTCTCCTACAATGAGCAGTTCTTC. It translates to CASSSPLAVSYNEQFF.